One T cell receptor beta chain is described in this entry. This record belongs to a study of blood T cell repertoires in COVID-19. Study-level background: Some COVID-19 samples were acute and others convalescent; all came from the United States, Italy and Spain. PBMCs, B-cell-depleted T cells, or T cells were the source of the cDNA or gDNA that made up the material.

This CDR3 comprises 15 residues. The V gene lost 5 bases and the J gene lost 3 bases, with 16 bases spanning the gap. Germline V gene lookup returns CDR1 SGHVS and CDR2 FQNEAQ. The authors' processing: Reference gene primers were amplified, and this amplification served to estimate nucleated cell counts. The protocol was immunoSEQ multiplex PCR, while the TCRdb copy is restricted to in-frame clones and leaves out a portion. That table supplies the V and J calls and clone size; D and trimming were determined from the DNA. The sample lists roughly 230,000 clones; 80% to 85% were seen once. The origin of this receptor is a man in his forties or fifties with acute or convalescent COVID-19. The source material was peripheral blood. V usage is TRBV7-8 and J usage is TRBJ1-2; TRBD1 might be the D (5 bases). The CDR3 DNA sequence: TGTGCCAGCAGCCCAAGGACCTCAGGGTACTATGGCTACACCTTC. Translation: CASSPRTSGYYGYTF.